The present T cell receptor (beta chain) was sequenced within a study of blood T cell repertoires in COVID-19. TCRdb's copy holds only in-frame clones and misses some; the assay was immunoSEQ multiplex PCR. The sample shows just over 300,000 clones, about 90% of them seen only once. CDR1 is SGDLS, CDR2 YYNGEE, per germline. With 2 bases removed from V and 2 bases from J, the gap between germline ends came to 13 bases. CDR3 length: 15 residues. The specimen sequenced was PBMCs or T cells enriched from blood (not recorded which). The source of this sequence is a woman aged 18-29 years with acute COVID-19. This chain uses TRBV9 with TRBJ1-2, with D tentatively TRBD1 (6 bases). The CDR3 DNA reads TGTGCCAGCAGCGTCTCCGGGACAAGGAACTATGGCTACACCTTC. It specifies CASSVSGTRNYGYTF.